What follows is one T cell receptor beta chain and its context. This entry comes from a study of OX40 agonist ivuxolimab in advanced cancers. Overall study: An agonistic anti-OX40 (CD134) antibody, ivuxolimab, was used to treat the patients. Earlier anti-PD-1, anti-PD-L1 or anti-CTLA-4 therapy was permitted; about 38% had received some.

V lost 9 bases to trimming and J lost 7 bases, with 12 bases between them. The CDR3 runs 12 residues. Germline CDR1 reads LNHDA; CDR2 reads SQIVND (reference sequence). The repertoire was sequenced with immunoSEQ multiplex PCR; TCRdb's copy has only in-frame clones and lacks some. The sample carries some 95,000 clones, approximately 90% recorded once. This sequence joins TRBV19 and TRBJ2-2; D is perhaps TRBD2 (5 bases). This clonotype was obtained from an adult with an advanced solid tumor such as melanoma, head and neck, liver or kidney cancer. The sequences come from CD4+ or CD8+ T cells sorted from blood, collected in a trial of the OX40 agonist ivuxolimab. The CDR3 loop is CASKRSGGELFF. In DNA, the CDR3 is TGTGCCAGCAAGCGGAGCGGCGGGGAGCTGTTTTTT.